These 22 T cell receptor beta chains were all obtained from the same sample, sequenced in a study of OX40 agonist ivuxolimab in advanced cancers. The table came from immunoSEQ multiplex PCR; TCRdb's copy has only in-frame clones and leaves some out. This sample has 30,000 to 45,000 clones, with 85% to 90% found just once. The sample in question was CD4+ or CD8+ T cells sorted from blood, obtained in a trial of the OX40 agonist ivuxolimab. The receptors were gathered from an adult with an advanced solid tumor such as melanoma, head and neck, liver or kidney cancer.

There are a few counts of this clone. The CDR3 DNA sequence: TGTGCCAGCTCACCACAGGTGAACACTGAAGCTTTCTTT. It translates to CASSPQVNTEAFF. The chain carries TRBV18 and TRBJ1-1; D is uncertain. From germline, CDR1 is KGHSH and CDR2 LQKENI. The CDR3 has 13 amino acids. V shed 1 base and J shed 0 bases, with 3 bases lying between them.

This chain links TRBV6-6 with TRBJ1-4, with 8 bases that match TRBD1. The V and J ends lost 4 bases and 5 bases, in that order; junction bases with no gene match: 3. This CDR3 comprises 14 residues. Germline V gene data show CDR1 as MNHNY and CDR2 as SVGAGI (reference sequence). CDR3 region: CASSFRQGNEKLFF. The CDR3 nucleotides read TGTGCCAGCAGTTTCCGACAGGGGAATGAAAAACTGTTTTTT.

The genes are TRBV25-1 and TRBJ2-2, with D unclear. CDR3 length: 15 amino acids. Germline CDR1 reads MGHDK; CDR2 reads SYGVNS. Trimming left V 5 bases short and J 2 bases short, with 12 bases between. The CDR3 region has the DNA TGTGCCAGCAGTACGACCGAGAAAAACACCGGGGAGCTGTTTTTT. The encoded protein is CASSTTEKNTGELFF.

The chain recombines TRBV13 with TRBJ2-1, with D unclear. The CDR3 is 13 residues long. Deletions cut 2 bases from V and 6 bases from J, with 8 bases between. Germline-derived CDR1 and CDR2 are PRHDT and FYEKMQ (reference sequence). The CDR3 sequence is CASSLSAVNEQFF. CDR3 bases: TGTGCCAGCAGCTTATCCGCTGTCAATGAGCAGTTCTTC. The full variable domain, with the rest looked up from reference TRBV13 and TRBJ2-1, is AAGVIQSPRHLIKEKRETATLKCYPIPRHDTVYWYQQGPGQDPQFLISFYEKMQSDKGSIPDRFSAQQFSDYHSELNMSSLELGDSALYFCASSLSAVNEQFFGPGTRLTVL.

The rearrangement uses TRBV2 and TRBJ1-1; 8 bases line up with TRBD1. This CDR3 contains 16 residues. V shed 3 bases and J 3 bases; nucleotides not matched to a gene: 9. The germline gives CDR1 SNHLY, CDR2 FYNNEI. The CDR3 DNA sequence: TGTGCCAGCAGTGATGGTGGACAGGGACCGGACACTGAAGCTTTCTTT. Amino acids: CASSDGGQGPDTEAFF.

The chain joins TRBV5-1 to TRBJ2-7, with 9 positions matching TRBD1. Germline CDR1 SGHRS, CDR2 YFSETQ. The CDR3 runs to 15 residues. V trimming: 0 bases; J trimming: 7 bases; junction bases outside the gene matches: 8. CDR3 nucleotide sequence: TGCGCCAGCAGCTTGGAACAGGGGGCAATGGGAGAGCAGTACTTC. Translation gives CASSLEQGAMGEQYF.

The V gene is TRBV18, the J gene TRBJ2-1, with 10 positions matching TRBD1. This CDR3 contains 14 residues. Germline CDR1 reads KGHSH; CDR2 reads LQKENI. Losses at the gene ends were 6 bases for V and 9 bases for J; bases not matched to a gene: 8. The CDR3 coding sequence is TGTGCCAGCTCCGGGACAGGGGATCTTGGTGAGCAGTTCTTC. Amino acid sequence: CASSGTGDLGEQFF.

The chain links TRBV18 to TRBJ2-3; 8 bases are a match to TRBD2. CDR3 length: 16 residues. Per the germline V gene, CDR1 is KGHSH and CDR2 is LQKENI. With 4 bases clipped from V and 2 bases from J, the junction kept 8 bases outside the gene matches. The CDR3 region is CASSLETSVSTDTQYF. In DNA, the CDR3 is TGTGCCAGCTCACTGGAGACTAGCGTCTCCACAGATACGCAGTATTTT.

V usage is TRBV25-1 and J usage is TRBJ2-2; D gene unclear. The CDR3 has 14 amino acids. CDR1 is MGHDK, CDR2 SYGVNS, per germline. V lost 5 bases and J lost 5, with 12 bases in between. CDR3 residues: CASSSAGQTGELFF. The CDR3 nucleotides read TGTGCCAGCAGTTCGGCAGGTCAGACCGGGGAGCTGTTTTTT.

The gene calls are TRBV9 and TRBJ2-5; D perhaps matches TRBD1 (7 bases). This CDR3 spans 15 amino acids. V shed 3 bases and J shed 5 bases, with 17 bases lying between them. Germline assignment: CDR1 SGDLS and CDR2 YYNGEE. The DNA of the CDR3 is TGTGCCAGCAGCGCCGAAGGACAGGAGGGGGAGACCCAGTACTTC. Protein: CASSAEGQEGETQYF.

The CDR3: CASSPFGVNTEAFF. The CDR3 DNA follows: TGTGCCAGCTCACCATTCGGCGTGAACACTGAAGCTTTCTTT. The rearrangement joins TRBV18 to TRBJ1-1; D uncertain. Germline CDR1 and CDR2: KGHSH and LQKENI. V lost 2 bases, J lost 0 bases, and 7 bases lay in between. The CDR3 runs 14 residues.

Only a few counts were recorded for this clone. The V and J genes are TRBV18 and TRBJ2-3; 14 bases are shared with TRBD2. CDR3 size: 19 residues. V lost 4 bases and J lost 2; bases outside the gene matches: 11. Germline V gene lookup returns CDR1 KGHSH and CDR2 LQKENI. DNA of the CDR3: TGTGCCAGCTCACGAAGGGCGGGACTAGCGGGGGACCCCACAGATACGCAGTATTTT. Translated: CASSRRAGLAGDPTDTQYF. The whole variable domain, filled in from reference TRBV18 and TRBJ2-3, reads NAGVMQNPRHLVRRRGQEARLRCSPMKGHSHVYWYRQLPEEGLKFMVYLQKENIIDESGMPKERFSAEFPKEGPSILRIQQVVRGDSAAYFCASSRRAGLAGDPTDTQYFGPGTRLTVL.

This clone was found a few times. This chain joins TRBV5-4 and TRBJ2-1; D perhaps matches TRBD1 (6 bases). Trimming took 3 bases from V and 5 from J, leaving 9 bases between them. The CDR3 is 13 amino acids. The V gene's germline CDR1 is SGHNT and CDR2 YYREEE (reference sequence). CDR3 nucleotide sequence: TGTGCCAGCAGCTACGACAGGAACAATGAGCAGTTCTTC. This sequence encodes CASSYDRNNEQFF. The full variable domain, completed using reference TRBV5-4 and TRBJ2-1, is ETGVTQSPTHLIKTRGQQVTLRCSSQSGHNTVSWYQQALGQGPQFIFQYYREEENGRGNFPPRFSGLQFPNYSSELNVNALELDDSALYLCASSYDRNNEQFFGPGTRLTVL.

The rearrangement links TRBV7-6 to TRBJ2-5; D not certain. V gave up 4 bases and J gave up 7 bases, with 22 bases separating them. The CDR3 runs 16 residues. CDR1 is SGHVS and CDR2 is FNYEAQ in the germline V gene. DNA of the CDR3: TGTGCCAGCAGCTCCACTCAAAGGCGTCCCGGTTGGACCCAGTACTTC. Encoded protein: CASSSTQRRPGWTQYF.

The chain combines TRBV6-6 with TRBJ2-7; 7 nucleotides line up with TRBD1. The junction had 9 bases not matched to a gene; V was cut back by 8 bases and J by 2 bases. Germline lookup yields CDR1 MNHNY and CDR2 SVGAGI (reference sequence). The CDR3 loop spans 14 amino acids. Here the CDR3 reads CASADPQGTYEQYF. DNA for the CDR3: TGTGCCAGCGCCGACCCACAGGGGACCTACGAGCAGTACTTC.

This chain uses TRBV2 with TRBJ2-1; 11 positions agree with TRBD1. J gave up 6 bases and V 2 bases, and 3 bases lay outside the gene matches. The germline CDR1 and CDR2 sequences are SNHLY and FYNNEI. CDR3 size: 15 residues. CDR3 coding DNA: TGTGCCAGCAGTGAACGGACAGGGGGCGGCAATGAGCAGTTCTTC. It specifies CASSERTGGGNEQFF.

The chain carries TRBV19 and TRBJ1-3, with 8 bases lining up with TRBD1. The V and J ends lost 8 bases and 0 bases, in that order; junction bases with no gene match: 12. The CDR3 consists of 17 residues. Germline V lookup: CDR1 LNHDA, CDR2 SQIVND (reference sequence). CDR3 amino acids: CASRRPGQEFSGNTIYF. The CDR3, as DNA: TGTGCCAGTCGCCGCCCGGGACAGGAATTCTCTGGAAACACCATATATTTT.

V gene TRBV5-1 combines with J gene TRBJ1-5, with D uncertain. This CDR3 region has 13 residues. The germline V and J ends were trimmed by 1 base and 4 bases, with 6 bases remaining between them. CDR1 is SGHRS and CDR2 is YFSETQ in the germline V gene. CDR3 sequence reads: CASSLFQNQPQHF. The CDR3 DNA reads as TGCGCCAGCAGCTTGTTTCAGAATCAGCCCCAGCATTTT.

In nucleotides, the CDR3 is TGTGCCAGCAGCTTTGGCGGGTTTCGGCAGCCCCAGCATTTT. It specifies CASSFGGFRQPQHF. This chain uses TRBV7-9 with TRBJ1-5; D call uncertain. Germline CDR1 is SEHNR and CDR2 is FQNEAQ (reference sequence). The CDR3 has 14 amino acids. V lost 3 bases and J 7 bases, leaving 13 bases between the germline ends. Full variable domain (missing parts from reference TRBV7-9 and TRBJ1-5): DTGVSQNPRHKITKRGQNVTFRCDPISEHNRLYWYRQTLGQGPEFLTYFQNEAQLEKSRLLSDRFSAERPKGSFSTLEIQRTEQGDSAMYLCASSFGGFRQPQHFGDGTRLSIL.

Comments on this clone: This specimen includes other DNA sequences encoding the same CDR3. The rearrangement uses TRBV7-9 and TRBJ1-2, with 8 bases identical to TRBD1. CDR3 size: 13 residues. CDR1 and CDR2 from the germline V gene are SEHNR and FQNEAQ (reference sequence). The V segment lost 5 bases and the J segment 6 bases; nucleotides outside the gene matches: 5. The CDR3 sequence: CASSPDRVDGYTF. CDR3 DNA sequence: TGTGCCAGCAGCCCGGACAGGGTCGATGGCTACACCTTC.

The table lists this clone with a count of one. The V gene is TRBV5-4, the J gene TRBJ2-2; D gene unclear. The length of the CDR3 is 14 residues. V lost 2 bases and J lost 0, with 5 bases in between. The germline gives CDR1 SGHNT, CDR2 YYREEE (reference sequence). The CDR3 DNA is TGTGCCAGCAGCTTTGAGTCGAACACCGGGGAGCTGTTTTTT. It encodes CASSFESNTGELFF.

The rearrangement joins TRBV18 to TRBJ1-2, with D possibly TRBD1 on 6 matching bases. CDR1 is KGHSH, CDR2 LQKENI, per germline. This CDR3 is 13 amino acids long. Trimming cost V 3 bases and J 8 bases, with 13 bases left between them. The CDR3 loop reads CASSPDSSRGYTF. CDR3 coding DNA: TGTGCCAGCTCACCGGACAGTTCCCGGGGCTACACCTTC.